A selection of T cell receptor beta chains follows, all from one sample in a study. TCRdb recomputed calls from the 5' RACE reads with MiXCR, one row per CDR3 protein. Among approximately 30,000 distinct CDR3 sequences, approximately 25% were seen once, and the ten largest hold roughly 4.5%. The sequenced material came from memory CD4+ T cells sorted from blood. The origin of the receptors is a female donor with breast cancer. Each CDR3 is given with its conserved first and last residue. The D gene is left open where the match is weak. The size entry is marked missing in some rows and otherwise reads once, few, many or a size class.

14	few	TRBV27	TRBJ2-7	.	CASTPVSRGYEQYF	TGTGCCAGCACCCCCGTCTCCAGGGGCTACGAGCAGTACTTC
14	.	TRBV5-6	TRBJ2-7	.	CASSHAGVSYEQYF	TGTGCCAGCAGCCATGCAGGGGTTTCCTACGAGCAGTACTTC
16	many	TRBV9	TRBJ2-5	.	CASSVGTRQGGETQYF	TGTGCCAGCAGCGTAGGAACGAGGCAGGGCGGCGAGACCCAGTACTTC
15	.	TRBV12-3/TRBV12-4	TRBJ2-1	TRBD1	CAGSTGTGPYNEQFF	TGTGCCGGCAGTACCGGGACAGGGCCTTACAATGAGCAGTTCTTC
14	few	TRBV9	TRBJ1-5	.	CASSVGGTEGPQHF	TGTGCCAGCAGCGTAGGAGGCACCGAGGGGCCCCAGCATTTT
15	.	TRBV27	TRBJ1-1	.	CASSLRAVSNTEAFF	TGTGCCAGCAGTTTGAGGGCAGTGTCGAACACTGAAGCTTTCTTT
16	.	TRBV11-2	TRBJ2-3	.	CASSQYGYKFTDTQYF	TGTGCCAGCAGCCAGTACGGCTACAAGTTCACAGATACGCAGTATTTT
15	few	TRBV5-5	TRBJ1-4	.	CASSLGGQINEKLFF	TGTGCCAGCAGCTTGGGCGGACAGATTAATGAAAAACTGTTTTTT
19	few	TRBV7-6	TRBJ2-3	.	CASSLGSLDGSGHTDTQYF	TGTGCCAGCAGCTTAGGGTCCCTGGACGGGTCGGGCCACACAGATACGCAGTATTTT
17	.	TRBV6-6	TRBJ2-5	.	CASTLRIGRRGEETQYF	TGTGCCAGCACCTTACGAATAGGGAGGAGAGGTGAAGAGACCCAGTACTTC
15	.	TRBV9	TRBJ1-4	.	CASSVSGQPNEKLFF	TGTGCCAGCAGCGTAAGTGGGCAACCTAATGAAAAACTGTTTTTT
19	many	TRBV4-2	TRBJ2-7	TRBD2	CASSQDRGRLAGKPYEQYF	TGTGCCAGCAGCCAAGACAGGGGGAGACTAGCGGGGAAGCCCTACGAGCAGTACTTC
14	few	TRBV5-1	TRBJ1-4	TRBD1	CASSLDRGGRKLFF	TGCGCCAGCAGCTTGGACAGGGGCGGAAGAAAACTGTTTTTT
13	.	TRBV10-2	TRBJ2-2	.	CASNSGGTGELFF	TGCGCCAGCAATTCCGGGGGAACCGGGGAGCTGTTTTTT
14	.	TRBV7-9	TRBJ2-1	.	CASSLVISGGEQFF	TGTGCCAGCAGCTTAGTGATTAGCGGCGGTGAGCAGTTCTTC
17	many	TRBV5-6	TRBJ2-1	.	CASNPLRGFMSYNEQFF	TGTGCCAGCAACCCCCTCAGGGGTTTTATGTCCTACAATGAGCAGTTCTTC
16	few	TRBV4-2	TRBJ2-7	TRBD2	CASSHKRTSGGEEQYF	TGTGCCAGCAGCCACAAACGGACTAGCGGGGGGGAGGAGCAGTACTTC
17	.	TRBV27	TRBJ2-3	TRBD2	CASSLQLARTSTDTQYF	TGTGCCAGCAGTTTGCAACTAGCGCGCACTAGCACAGATACGCAGTATTTT
14	few	TRBV28	TRBJ1-4	.	CASSTGTPFGKLFF	TGTGCCAGCAGTACCGGGACTCCCTTCGGGAAACTGTTTTTT
14	few	TRBV27	TRBJ2-7	.	CASSPQRSSYEQYF	TGTGCCAGCAGTCCCCAAAGGTCCTCCTACGAGCAGTACTTC
14	.	TRBV27	TRBJ2-3	.	CASSLTNGADTQYF	TGTGCCAGCAGTTTAACTAACGGCGCAGATACGCAGTATTTT
15	once	TRBV6-5	TRBJ2-6	.	CAGRSSYSGANVLTF	TGTGCCGGCAGATCTAGCTATTCCGGGGCCAACGTCCTGACTTTC
16	many	TRBV5-6	TRBJ1-5	TRBD1	CASSLAQGQTNQPQHF	TGTGCCAGCAGCTTGGCACAGGGACAGACCAATCAGCCCCAGCATTTT
13	.	TRBV20-1	TRBJ1-5	TRBD1	CSAPDRAMTLQHF	TGCAGTGCCCCAGACAGGGCCATGACGCTCCAGCACTTT
14	few	TRBV7-8	TRBJ2-5	.	CASSLPPWGETQYF	TGTGCCAGCAGCTTACCCCCATGGGGAGAGACCCAGTACTTC
15	few	TRBV14	TRBJ2-1	.	CASSLRRGSYNEQFF	TGTGCCAGCAGCCTCAGGCGGGGTTCCTACAATGAGCAGTTCTTC
16	.	TRBV6-6	TRBJ1-5	.	CASTPLEPNSNQPQHF	TGTGCCAGCACCCCGCTGGAGCCCAATAGCAATCAGCCCCAGCATTTT
15	.	TRBV6-1	TRBJ2-1	TRBD2	CASTTLSGTSNEQFF	TGTGCCAGCACGACGCTGAGCGGGACTAGCAACGAGCAGTTCTTC
11	many	TRBV7-9	TRBJ1-1	.	CASREVDSAFF	TGTGCCAGCAGAGAGGTGGACTCCGCTTTCTTT
15	many	TRBV6-5	TRBJ1-5	TRBD1	CASSYGPTGNQPQHF	TGTGCCAGCAGTTACGGGCCGACAGGGAATCAGCCCCAGCATTTT
16	few	TRBV28	TRBJ2-7	TRBD1	CASRPTGTGVIYEQYF	TGTGCCAGCAGACCAACCGGGACAGGGGTGATCTACGAGCAGTACTTC